This T cell receptor beta chain was recovered during a study of blood T cell repertoires in COVID-19. The wider study: Collection of acute and convalescent COVID-19 samples took place in the United States, Italy and Spain.

This CDR3 region has 17 residues. Germline V CDR1 and CDR2: MDHEN, SYDVKM. The V segment lost 1 base and the J segment 6 bases; nucleotides outside the gene matches: 12. Clones were sequenced by immunoSEQ multiplex PCR, and TCRdb holds only the in-frame ones, with some missing. This sample has some 240,000 clones, with 80% to 95% found just once. Sequenced sample: peripheral blood. The rearrangement uses TRBV28 and TRBJ2-1; TRBD1 agrees at 7 bases. This TCR was sampled from a man in his 60s with COVID-19, enrolled during active disease. DNA of the CDR3: TGTGCCAGCAGTTTATCCAGACAGGGATCATTAGGCAATGAGCAGTTCTTC. Protein product: CASSLSRQGSLGNEQFF.